This entry describes one TCR beta chain. The CDR3 length is 12 residues. The V gene's germline CDR1 is GTSNPN and CDR2 SVGIG (reference sequence). V lost 3 bases to trimming and J lost 10 bases, with 16 bases between them. This entry belongs to a study of blood T cell repertoires in COVID-19. Study in general: Donors in the United States, Italy and Spain gave samples during acute or convalescent COVID-19. Nucleic acid was either cDNA or gDNA, and it came from T cells, B-cell-depleted T cells, or PBMCs.

As handled by the study authors: Reference gene primers were amplified, and this amplification served to estimate nucleated cell counts. The method was immunoSEQ multiplex PCR; TCRdb's version includes in-frame clones alone and lacks a portion of them. V, J and clone size were drawn from that table, and D and trimming were deduced from the DNA. The table includes roughly 230,000 clones, roughly nine tenths detected once. The V gene is TRBV30, the J gene TRBJ2-7; D remains ambiguous. The receptor was derived from a woman in her forties who had recovered from COVID-19. The sample was peripheral blood. The CDR3 region is CAWRSGGAVQYF. The CDR3 nucleotides read TGTGCCTGGAGGTCAGGTGGCGCAGTCCAGTACTTC.